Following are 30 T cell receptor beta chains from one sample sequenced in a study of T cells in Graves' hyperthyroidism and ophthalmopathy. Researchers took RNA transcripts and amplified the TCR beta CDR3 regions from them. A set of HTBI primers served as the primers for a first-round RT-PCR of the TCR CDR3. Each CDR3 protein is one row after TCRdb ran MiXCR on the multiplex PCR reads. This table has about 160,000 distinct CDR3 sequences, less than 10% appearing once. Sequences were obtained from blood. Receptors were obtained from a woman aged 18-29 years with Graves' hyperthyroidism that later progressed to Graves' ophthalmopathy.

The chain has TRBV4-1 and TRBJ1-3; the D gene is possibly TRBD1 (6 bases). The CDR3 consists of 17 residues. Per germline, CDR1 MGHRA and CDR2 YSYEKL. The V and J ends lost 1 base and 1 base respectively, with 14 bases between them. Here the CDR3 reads CASSQGRGKWSGNTIYF. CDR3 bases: TGCGCCAGCAGCCAAGGGAGGGGGAAATGGTCTGGAAACACCATATATTTT.

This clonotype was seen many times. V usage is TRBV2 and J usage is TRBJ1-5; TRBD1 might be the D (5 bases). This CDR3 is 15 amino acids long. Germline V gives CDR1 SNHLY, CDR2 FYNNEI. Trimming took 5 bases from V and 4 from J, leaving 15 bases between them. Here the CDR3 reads CASSPDGTPNQPQHF. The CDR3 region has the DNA TGTGCCAGCAGTCCGGACGGGACTCCAAATCAGCCCCAGCATTTT.

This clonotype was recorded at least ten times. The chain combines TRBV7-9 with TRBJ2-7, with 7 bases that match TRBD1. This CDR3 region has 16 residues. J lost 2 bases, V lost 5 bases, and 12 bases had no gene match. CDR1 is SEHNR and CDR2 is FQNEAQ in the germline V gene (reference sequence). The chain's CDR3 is CASSPSSGTATYEQYF. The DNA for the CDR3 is TGTGCCAGCAGCCCATCGTCCGGGACAGCGACCTACGAGCAGTACTTC.

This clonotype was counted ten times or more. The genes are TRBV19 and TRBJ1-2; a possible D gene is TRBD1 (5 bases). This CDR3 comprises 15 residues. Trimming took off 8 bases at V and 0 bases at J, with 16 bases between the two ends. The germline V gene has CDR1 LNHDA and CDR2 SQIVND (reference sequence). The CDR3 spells CASRPPGPPNYGYTF. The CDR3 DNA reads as TGTGCCAGTCGACCCCCGGGACCTCCTAACTATGGCTACACCTTC.

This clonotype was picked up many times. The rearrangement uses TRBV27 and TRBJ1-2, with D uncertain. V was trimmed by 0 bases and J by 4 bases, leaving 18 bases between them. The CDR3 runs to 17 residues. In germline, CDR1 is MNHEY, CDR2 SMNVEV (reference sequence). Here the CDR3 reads CASSLSNQLGLLYGYTF. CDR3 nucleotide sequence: TGTGCCAGCAGTTTATCTAACCAGCTTGGACTGCTCTATGGCTACACCTTC.

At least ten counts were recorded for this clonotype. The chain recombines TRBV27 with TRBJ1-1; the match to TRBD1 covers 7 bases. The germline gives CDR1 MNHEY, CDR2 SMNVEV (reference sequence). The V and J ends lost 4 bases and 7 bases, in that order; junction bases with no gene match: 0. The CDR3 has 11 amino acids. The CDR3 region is CASSYRGEAFF. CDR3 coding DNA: TGTGCCAGCAGTTACAGGGGTGAAGCTTTCTTT.

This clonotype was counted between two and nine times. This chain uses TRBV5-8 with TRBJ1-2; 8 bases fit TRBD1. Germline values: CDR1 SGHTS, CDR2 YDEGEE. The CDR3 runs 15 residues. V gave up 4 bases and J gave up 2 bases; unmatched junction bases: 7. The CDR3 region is CASSPGQGENYGYTF. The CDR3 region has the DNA TGTGCCAGCAGCCCTGGACAGGGAGAAAACTATGGCTACACCTTC.

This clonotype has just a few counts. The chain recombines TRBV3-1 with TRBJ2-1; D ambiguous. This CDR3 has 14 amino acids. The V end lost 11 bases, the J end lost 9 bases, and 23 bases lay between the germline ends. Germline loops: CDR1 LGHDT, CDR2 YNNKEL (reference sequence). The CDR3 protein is CAGNQDHREPEQFF. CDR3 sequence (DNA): TGTGCCGGCAACCAAGATCATAGAGAGCCTGAGCAGTTCTTC.

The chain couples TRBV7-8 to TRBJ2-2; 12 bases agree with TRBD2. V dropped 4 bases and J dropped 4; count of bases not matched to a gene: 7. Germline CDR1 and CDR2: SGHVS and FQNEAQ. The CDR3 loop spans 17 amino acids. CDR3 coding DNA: TGTGCCAGCAGCTCGAGGGGGACTAGCGGGTTCACCGGGGAGCTGTTTTTT. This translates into CASSSRGTSGFTGELFF.

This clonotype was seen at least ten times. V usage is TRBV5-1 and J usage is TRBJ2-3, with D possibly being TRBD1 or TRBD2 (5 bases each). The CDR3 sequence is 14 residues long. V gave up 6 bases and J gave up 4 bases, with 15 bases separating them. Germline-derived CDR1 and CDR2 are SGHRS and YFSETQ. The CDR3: CASTPGGGADTQYF. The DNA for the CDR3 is TGCGCCAGCACCCCGGGTGGGGGAGCAGATACGCAGTATTTT.

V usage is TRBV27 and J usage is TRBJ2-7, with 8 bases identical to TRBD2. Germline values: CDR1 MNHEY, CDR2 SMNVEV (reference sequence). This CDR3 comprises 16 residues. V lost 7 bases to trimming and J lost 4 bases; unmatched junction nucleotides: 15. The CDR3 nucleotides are TGTGCCAGCAATCCGTACCTGAGCGGGAGTAGGTACGAGCAGTACTTC. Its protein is CASNPYLSGSRYEQYF.

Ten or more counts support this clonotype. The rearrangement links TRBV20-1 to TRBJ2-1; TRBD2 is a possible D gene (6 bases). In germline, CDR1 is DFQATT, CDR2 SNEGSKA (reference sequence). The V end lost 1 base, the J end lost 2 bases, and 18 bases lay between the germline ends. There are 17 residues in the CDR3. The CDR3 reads CSARASGSLAPYNEQFF. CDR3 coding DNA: TGCAGTGCTAGAGCCTCCGGGAGCTTAGCCCCCTACAATGAGCAGTTCTTC.

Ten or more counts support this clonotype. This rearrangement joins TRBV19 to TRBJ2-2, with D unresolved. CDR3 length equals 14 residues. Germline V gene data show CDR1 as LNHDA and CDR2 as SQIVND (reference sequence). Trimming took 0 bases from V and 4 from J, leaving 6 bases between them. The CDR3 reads CASSIDGRTGELFF. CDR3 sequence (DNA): TGTGCCAGTAGTATAGACGGGCGCACCGGGGAGCTGTTTTTT.

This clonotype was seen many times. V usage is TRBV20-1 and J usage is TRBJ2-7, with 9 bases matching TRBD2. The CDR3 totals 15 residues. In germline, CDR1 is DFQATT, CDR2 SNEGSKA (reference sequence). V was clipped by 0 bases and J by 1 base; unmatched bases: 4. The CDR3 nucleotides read TGCAGTGCTAGAGATAATAGCGGGAGTTCCTACGAGCAGTACTTC. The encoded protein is CSARDNSGSSYEQYF.

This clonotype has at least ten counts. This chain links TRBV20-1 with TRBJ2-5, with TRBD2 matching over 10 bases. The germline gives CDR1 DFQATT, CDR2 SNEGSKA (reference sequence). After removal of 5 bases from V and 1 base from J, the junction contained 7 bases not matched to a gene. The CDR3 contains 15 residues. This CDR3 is CSADSGGSTQETQYF. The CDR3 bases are TGCAGTGCTGATAGCGGGGGGTCGACCCAAGAGACCCAGTACTTC.

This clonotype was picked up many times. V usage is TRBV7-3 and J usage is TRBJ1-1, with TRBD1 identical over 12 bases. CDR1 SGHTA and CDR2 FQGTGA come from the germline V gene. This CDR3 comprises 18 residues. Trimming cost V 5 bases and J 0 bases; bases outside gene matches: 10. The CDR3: CASSPTGQGARVNTEAFF. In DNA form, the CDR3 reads TGTGCCAGCAGCCCGACGGGACAGGGGGCGAGGGTGAACACTGAAGCTTTCTTT.

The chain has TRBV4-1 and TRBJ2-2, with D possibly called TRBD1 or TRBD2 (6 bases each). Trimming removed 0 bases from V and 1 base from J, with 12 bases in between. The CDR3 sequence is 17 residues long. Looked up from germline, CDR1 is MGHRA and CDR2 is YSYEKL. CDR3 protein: CASSQEGGLMNTGELFF. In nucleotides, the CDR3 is TGCGCCAGCAGCCAAGAAGGGGGACTTATGAACACCGGGGAGCTGTTTTTT.

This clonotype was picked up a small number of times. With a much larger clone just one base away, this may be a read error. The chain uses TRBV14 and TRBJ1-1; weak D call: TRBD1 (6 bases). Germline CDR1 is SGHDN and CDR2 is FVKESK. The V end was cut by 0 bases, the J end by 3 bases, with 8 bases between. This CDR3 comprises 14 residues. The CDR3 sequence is CASSQESGDTEAFF. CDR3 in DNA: TGTGCCAGCAGCCAAGAGTCAGGGGACACTGAAGCTTTCTTT.

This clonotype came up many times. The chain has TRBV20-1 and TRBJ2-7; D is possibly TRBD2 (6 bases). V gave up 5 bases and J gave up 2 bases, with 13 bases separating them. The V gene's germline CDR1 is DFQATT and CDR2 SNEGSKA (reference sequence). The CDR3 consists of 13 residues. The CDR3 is CSALGTRTYEQYF. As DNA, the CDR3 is TGCAGTGCTCTGGGGACTCGCACCTACGAGCAGTACTTC.

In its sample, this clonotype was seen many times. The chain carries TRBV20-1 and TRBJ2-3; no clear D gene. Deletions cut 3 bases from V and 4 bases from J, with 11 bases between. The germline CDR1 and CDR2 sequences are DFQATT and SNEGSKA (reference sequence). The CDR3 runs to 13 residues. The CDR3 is CSASGFASDTQYF. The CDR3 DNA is TGCAGTGCTAGTGGCTTTGCCTCAGATACGCAGTATTTT.

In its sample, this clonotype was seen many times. This chain's CDR3 is CASSLRSDTEAFF. CDR3 sequence (DNA): TGTGCCAGCAGTTTACGTTCCGACACTGAAGCTTTCTTT. The J gene is TRBJ1-1, the V gene TRBV12-3 or TRBV12-4; D remains ambiguous. V lost 2 bases to trimming and J lost 3 bases, with 7 bases between them. The length of the CDR3 is 13 residues.

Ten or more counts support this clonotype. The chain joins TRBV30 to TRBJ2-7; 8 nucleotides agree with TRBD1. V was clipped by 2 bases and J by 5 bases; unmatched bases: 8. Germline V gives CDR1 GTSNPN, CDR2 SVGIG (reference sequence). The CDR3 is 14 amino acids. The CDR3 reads CAWSFGQGGHEQYF. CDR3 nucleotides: TGTGCCTGGAGTTTTGGACAGGGAGGCCACGAGCAGTACTTC.

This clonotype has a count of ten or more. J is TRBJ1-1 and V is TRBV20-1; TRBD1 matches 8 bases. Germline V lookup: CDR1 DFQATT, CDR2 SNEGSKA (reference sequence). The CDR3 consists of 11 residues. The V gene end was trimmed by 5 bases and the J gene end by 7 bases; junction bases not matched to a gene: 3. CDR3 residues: CSAYDRGEAFF. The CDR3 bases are TGCAGTGCTTACGACAGGGGTGAAGCTTTCTTT.

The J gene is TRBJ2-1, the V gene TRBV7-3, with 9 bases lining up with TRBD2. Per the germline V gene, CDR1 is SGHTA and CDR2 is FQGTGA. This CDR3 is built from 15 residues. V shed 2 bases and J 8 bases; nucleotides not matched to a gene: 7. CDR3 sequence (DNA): TGTGCCAGCAGCTTAGGACTAGCGCGGACCGATGAGCAGTTCTTC. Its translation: CASSLGLARTDEQFF.

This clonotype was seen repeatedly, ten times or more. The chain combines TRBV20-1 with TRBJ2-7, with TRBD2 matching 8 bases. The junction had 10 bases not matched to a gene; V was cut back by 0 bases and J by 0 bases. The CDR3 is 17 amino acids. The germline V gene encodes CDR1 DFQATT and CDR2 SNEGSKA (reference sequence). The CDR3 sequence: CSARDLHHGGVSYEQYF. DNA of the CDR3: TGCAGTGCTAGAGATCTTCATCACGGGGGGGTCTCCTACGAGCAGTACTTC.

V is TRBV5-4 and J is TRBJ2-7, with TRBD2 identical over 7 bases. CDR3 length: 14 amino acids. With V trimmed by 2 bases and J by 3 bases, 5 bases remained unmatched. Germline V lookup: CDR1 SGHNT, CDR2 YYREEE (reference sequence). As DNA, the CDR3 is TGTGCCAGCAGCTTCTTGGGGGGGGGCTACGAGCAGTACTTC. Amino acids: CASSFLGGGYEQYF.

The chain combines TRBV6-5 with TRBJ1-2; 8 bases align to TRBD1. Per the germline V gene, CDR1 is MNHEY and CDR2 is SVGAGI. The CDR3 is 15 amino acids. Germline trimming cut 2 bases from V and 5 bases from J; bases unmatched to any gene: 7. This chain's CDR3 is CASSYGEGQGYGYTF. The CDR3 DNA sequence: TGTGCCAGCAGTTACGGGGAAGGACAGGGTTATGGCTACACCTTC.

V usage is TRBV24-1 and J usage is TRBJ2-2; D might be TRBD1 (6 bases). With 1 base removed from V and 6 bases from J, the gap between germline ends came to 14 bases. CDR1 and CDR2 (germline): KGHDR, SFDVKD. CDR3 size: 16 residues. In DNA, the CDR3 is TGTGCCACCAGTGATTTTGGTCCAGGGGACGCCGGGGAGCTGTTTTTT. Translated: CATSDFGPGDAGELFF.

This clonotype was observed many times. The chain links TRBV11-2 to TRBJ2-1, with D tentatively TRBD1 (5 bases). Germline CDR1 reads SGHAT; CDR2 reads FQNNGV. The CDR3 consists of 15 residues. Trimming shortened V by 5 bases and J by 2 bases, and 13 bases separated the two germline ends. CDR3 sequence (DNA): TGTGCCAGCAGCCCTTCAGGGTCCACCTACAATGAGCAGTTCTTC. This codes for CASSPSGSTYNEQFF.

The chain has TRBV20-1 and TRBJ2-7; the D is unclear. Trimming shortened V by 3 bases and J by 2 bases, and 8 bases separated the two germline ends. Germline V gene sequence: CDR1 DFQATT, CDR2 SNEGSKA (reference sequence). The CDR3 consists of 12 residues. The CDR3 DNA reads TGCAGTGCTAGTGACGGCACCTACGAGCAGTACTTC. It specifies CSASDGTYEQYF.